This T cell receptor beta chain was sequenced during a study of graft-versus-host responses after intestinal transplantation. This CDR3 region has 14 residues. Germline values: CDR1 SGHRS, CDR2 YFSETQ. V lost 0 bases and J lost 4; bases outside the gene matches: 0. This clone was seen only a few times. Its matching antigen is unknown. Measured with immunoSEQ multiplex PCR; TCRdb has only the in-frame clones, and not every one. The sample consists of just under 50,000 clones, approximately 84% of them appearing once. This TCR came from a human donor who was the organ donor for an intestinal transplant. The sequences come from unstimulated CD4+ T cells sorted from spleen or lymph node cells, collected before transplant. The V and J genes are TRBV5-1 and TRBJ2-5, with 10 bases identical to TRBD1. CDR3: CASSLGQGAETQYF. CDR3 coding DNA: TGCGCCAGCAGCTTGGGACAGGGGGCAGAGACCCAGTACTTC.